The 21 T cell receptor beta chains listed next were all sequenced from one sample in a study of blood T cell repertoires in COVID-19. TCRdb's copy holds only in-frame clones and misses some; the assay was immunoSEQ multiplex PCR. The sample lists about 270,000 clones; roughly 90% were seen once. The sequenced sample consisted of PBMCs or T cells enriched from blood (not recorded which). The receptors were sampled from a middle-aged man who had been exposed to COVID-19.

The chain joins TRBV2 to TRBJ1-3, with D maybe TRBD1 (5 bases). This CDR3 is built from 14 residues. Deletions cut 6 bases from V and 0 bases from J, with 9 bases between. The germline gives CDR1 SNHLY, CDR2 FYNNEI. The CDR3 DNA reads as TGTGCCAGCAGGCGTACAGGCTCTGGAAACACCATATATTTT. Translation gives CASRRTGSGNTIYF.

The chain uses TRBV7-6 and TRBJ2-2; 12 bases are shared with TRBD2. The J segment lost 6 bases and the V segment lost 1 base, leaving 3 bases of the junction unmatched. Germline V gene data show CDR1 as SGHVS and CDR2 as FNYEAQ. The CDR3 has 16 residues. The CDR3: CASSLETSGSSGELFF. The DNA of the CDR3 is TGTGCCAGCAGCTTAGAGACTAGCGGGAGCTCCGGGGAGCTGTTTTTT.

The chain combines TRBV28 with TRBJ1-5; D not resolved. The germline V gene encodes CDR1 MDHEN and CDR2 SYDVKM. V was cut by 3 bases and J by 6 bases, with 12 bases left in between. The CDR3 has 14 amino acids. The CDR3 coding sequence is TGTGCCAGCAGTTTCTTTATGTCAGGTCAGCCCCAGCATTTT. It translates to CASSFFMSGQPQHF.

V is TRBV4-2 and J is TRBJ2-2, with no clear D. The CDR3 runs to 16 residues. Trimming shortened V by 1 base and J by 3 bases, and 12 bases separated the two germline ends. Germline loops: CDR1 LGHNA, CDR2 YNFKEQ. Here the CDR3 reads CASSQGLLFHTGELFF. The DNA of the CDR3 is TGTGCCAGCAGCCAAGGTTTACTCTTTCACACCGGGGAGCTGTTTTTT.

V is TRBV19 and J is TRBJ2-7; the D gene is possibly TRBD1 (5 bases). Germline-derived CDR1 and CDR2 are LNHDA and SQIVND (reference sequence). This CDR3 has 12 residues. Trimming cost V 6 bases and J 5 bases, with 11 bases left between them. CDR3: CASRQGTNEQYF. Written as DNA, the CDR3 is TGTGCCAGTAGGCAGGGAACCAACGAGCAGTACTTC. The full variable domain, in which reference TRBV19 and TRBJ2-7 provide the parts outside the CDR3, is DGGITQSPKYLFRKEGQNVTLSCEQNLNHDAMYWYRQDPGQGLRLIYYSQIVNDFQKGDIAEGYSVSREKKESFPLTVTSAQKNPTAFYLCASRQGTNEQYFGPGTRLTVT.

The genes are TRBV27 and TRBJ1-5; D unresolved. The CDR3 contains 11 residues. Germline lookup yields CDR1 MNHEY and CDR2 SMNVEV (reference sequence). Trimming stripped 8 bases from V and 7 bases from J, with 9 bases between. CDR3 loop: CASGVFQPQHF. The DNA of the CDR3 is TGTGCCAGCGGAGTGTTCCAGCCCCAGCATTTT.

The chain carries TRBV5-6 and TRBJ2-3, with 10 bases identical to TRBD2. V lost 4 bases, J lost 2 bases, and 4 bases stayed unmatched. The germline V gene encodes CDR1 SGHDT and CDR2 YYEEEE. This CDR3 comprises 15 residues. The CDR3, as DNA: TGTGCCAGCAGCCCCGGGACTAGCGTCACAGATACGCAGTATTTT. Translated: CASSPGTSVTDTQYF.

The rearrangement links TRBV30 to TRBJ1-1; D may be TRBD1 (5 bases). CDR1 and CDR2 from the germline V gene are GTSNPN and SVGIG (reference sequence). There are 14 residues in the CDR3. V lost 5 bases, J lost 11 bases, and 24 bases lay in between. CDR3 loop: CAWCGGWGVEEAFF. In DNA, the CDR3 is TGTGCCTGGTGCGGGGGATGGGGAGTGGAAGAGGCTTTCTTT. Filled out from reference TRBV30 and TRBJ1-1, the complete variable domain reads SQTIHQWPATLVQPVGSPLSLECTVEGTSNPNLYWYRQAAGRGLQLLFYSVGIGQISSEVPQNLSASRPQDRQFILSSKKLLLSDSGFYLCAWCGGWGVEEAFFGQGTRLTVV.

The rearrangement links TRBV27 to TRBJ1-2; 8 bases are a match to TRBD1. The CDR3 extends over 13 amino acids. Per the germline V gene, CDR1 is MNHEY and CDR2 is SMNVEV (reference sequence). V lost 1 base, J lost 8 bases, and 3 bases stayed unmatched. The CDR3 sequence is CASSLYRGVGYTF. The CDR3 DNA sequence: TGTGCCAGCAGTTTATACAGGGGGGTGGGCTACACCTTC.

This chain connects TRBV19 to TRBJ1-4; 11 nucleotides align to TRBD1. V was clipped by 6 bases and J by 6 bases; unmatched bases: 3. CDR1 and CDR2 (germline): LNHDA, SQIVND (reference sequence). This CDR3 spans 14 amino acids. CDR3 in DNA: TGTGCCAGTAGAAGGACAGGGGGCGATGAAAAACTGTTTTTT. Its translation is CASRRTGGDEKLFF.

V usage is TRBV5-4 and J usage is TRBJ2-1, with 9 nucleotides matching TRBD1. The CDR3 runs to 15 residues. The germline CDR1 and CDR2 sequences are SGHNT and YYREEE (reference sequence). With V trimmed by 3 bases and J by 6 bases, 7 bases remained unmatched. This CDR3 is CASSSSQDRGNEQFF. The CDR3 DNA follows: TGTGCCAGCAGCTCCAGTCAGGACAGGGGCAATGAGCAGTTCTTC.

The chain joins TRBV27 to TRBJ2-3; D is unclear. The CDR3 is made up of 15 amino acids. The germline V and J ends were trimmed by 3 bases and 0 bases, with 10 bases remaining between them. The germline V gene has CDR1 MNHEY and CDR2 SMNVEV (reference sequence). CDR3 amino acids: CASSFSTTSTDTQYF. In nucleotides, the CDR3 is TGTGCCAGCAGTTTTAGCACAACTAGCACAGATACGCAGTATTTT.

This sequence joins TRBV30 and TRBJ1-1, with TRBD1 matching 7 bases. V dropped 5 bases and J dropped 3; count of bases not matched to a gene: 6. The V gene's germline CDR1 is GTSNPN and CDR2 SVGIG (reference sequence). This CDR3 is 13 amino acids long. The CDR3 coding sequence is TGTGCCTGGGTTGGACAGGAACACACTGAAGCTTTCTTT. It codes for CAWVGQEHTEAFF.

The DNA of the CDR3 is TGTGCCATCAGTGGAGGGACTAGCGGTAGCACAGATACGCAGTATTTT. This gives the protein CAISGGTSGSTDTQYF. The rearrangement uses TRBV10-3 and TRBJ2-3; 11 bases agree with TRBD2. Germline V lookup: CDR1 ENHRY, CDR2 SYGVKD. Trimming cost V 4 bases and J 0 bases; bases outside gene matches: 3. This CDR3 region has 16 residues.

The V call is TRBV27, the J call TRBJ2-7; D remains ambiguous. This CDR3 region has 14 residues. The germline V gene encodes CDR1 MNHEY and CDR2 SMNVEV (reference sequence). Trimming took off 4 bases at V and 0 bases at J, with 10 bases between the two ends. The CDR3 loop is CASSSSPDSYEQYF. CDR3 coding DNA: TGTGCCAGCAGTTCATCCCCAGACTCCTACGAGCAGTACTTC.

This clone was picked up one time. The rearrangement joins TRBV5-6 to TRBJ2-1; D is uncertain. Trimming shortened V by 2 bases and J by 1 base, and 10 bases separated the two germline ends. Germline V gives CDR1 SGHDT, CDR2 YYEEEE. The CDR3 is 15 amino acids. CDR3 bases: TGTGCCAGCAGCTTTAAAGTCAGATCCTACAATGAGCAGTTCTTC. Translation gives CASSFKVRSYNEQFF.

This clone turned up a few times. The chain recombines TRBV13 with TRBJ2-2, with 9 bases identical to TRBD2. This CDR3 has 17 residues. Germline CDR1 is PRHDT and CDR2 is FYEKMQ (reference sequence). The ends lost 2 bases at V and 4 bases at J; junction bases unmatched: 8. As DNA, the CDR3 is TGTGCCAGCAGCTTATCTGGACTAGCGCGACTCACCGGGGAGCTGTTTTTT. Translation: CASSLSGLARLTGELFF.

This chain links TRBV6-1 with TRBJ2-3, with a possible D match to TRBD1 (6 bases). This CDR3 has 14 amino acids. Trimming pared 1 base from V and 5 bases from J, leaving 10 bases between. Germline CDR1 is MNHNS and CDR2 is SASEGT. The CDR3 DNA is TGTGCCAGCAGTGAAGTTCACAGGGTAGATACGCAGTATTTT. It yields the protein CASSEVHRVDTQYF.

This chain uses TRBV4-1 with TRBJ2-3; TRBD2 aligns across 12 bases. The CDR3 has 21 residues. Per germline, CDR1 MGHRA and CDR2 YSYEKL. V dropped 4 bases and J dropped 3; count of bases not matched to a gene: 20. The CDR3 loop reads CASSLKIGLAGGNVVTDTQYF. CDR3 in DNA: TGCGCCAGCAGCCTAAAGATCGGGCTAGCGGGAGGGAATGTTGTTACAGATACGCAGTATTTT.

The CDR3 DNA reads TGTGCCAGCAGCTCCGGGGGAGCGGGAGGGCCGTGGGAGACCCAGTACTTC. It codes for CASSSGGAGGPWETQYF. The genes are TRBV3-1 (or the pseudogene TRBV3-2) and TRBJ2-5; 10 positions match TRBD2. Germline trimming cut 5 bases from V and 5 bases from J; bases unmatched to any gene: 14. The CDR3 consists of 17 residues. CDR1 is LGHDT and CDR2 is YNNKEL in the germline V gene (reference sequence).

The chain is built from TRBV27 and TRBJ2-1; TRBD2 matches at 8 bases. V shed 6 bases and J 9 bases; nucleotides not matched to a gene: 10. The CDR3 is 14 amino acids. CDR1 MNHEY and CDR2 SMNVEV come from the germline V gene (reference sequence). The CDR3 DNA reads as TGTGCCAGCAGGTCCACTGGTGCGGGAGGTGAGCAGTTCTTC. Translation gives CASRSTGAGGEQFF.